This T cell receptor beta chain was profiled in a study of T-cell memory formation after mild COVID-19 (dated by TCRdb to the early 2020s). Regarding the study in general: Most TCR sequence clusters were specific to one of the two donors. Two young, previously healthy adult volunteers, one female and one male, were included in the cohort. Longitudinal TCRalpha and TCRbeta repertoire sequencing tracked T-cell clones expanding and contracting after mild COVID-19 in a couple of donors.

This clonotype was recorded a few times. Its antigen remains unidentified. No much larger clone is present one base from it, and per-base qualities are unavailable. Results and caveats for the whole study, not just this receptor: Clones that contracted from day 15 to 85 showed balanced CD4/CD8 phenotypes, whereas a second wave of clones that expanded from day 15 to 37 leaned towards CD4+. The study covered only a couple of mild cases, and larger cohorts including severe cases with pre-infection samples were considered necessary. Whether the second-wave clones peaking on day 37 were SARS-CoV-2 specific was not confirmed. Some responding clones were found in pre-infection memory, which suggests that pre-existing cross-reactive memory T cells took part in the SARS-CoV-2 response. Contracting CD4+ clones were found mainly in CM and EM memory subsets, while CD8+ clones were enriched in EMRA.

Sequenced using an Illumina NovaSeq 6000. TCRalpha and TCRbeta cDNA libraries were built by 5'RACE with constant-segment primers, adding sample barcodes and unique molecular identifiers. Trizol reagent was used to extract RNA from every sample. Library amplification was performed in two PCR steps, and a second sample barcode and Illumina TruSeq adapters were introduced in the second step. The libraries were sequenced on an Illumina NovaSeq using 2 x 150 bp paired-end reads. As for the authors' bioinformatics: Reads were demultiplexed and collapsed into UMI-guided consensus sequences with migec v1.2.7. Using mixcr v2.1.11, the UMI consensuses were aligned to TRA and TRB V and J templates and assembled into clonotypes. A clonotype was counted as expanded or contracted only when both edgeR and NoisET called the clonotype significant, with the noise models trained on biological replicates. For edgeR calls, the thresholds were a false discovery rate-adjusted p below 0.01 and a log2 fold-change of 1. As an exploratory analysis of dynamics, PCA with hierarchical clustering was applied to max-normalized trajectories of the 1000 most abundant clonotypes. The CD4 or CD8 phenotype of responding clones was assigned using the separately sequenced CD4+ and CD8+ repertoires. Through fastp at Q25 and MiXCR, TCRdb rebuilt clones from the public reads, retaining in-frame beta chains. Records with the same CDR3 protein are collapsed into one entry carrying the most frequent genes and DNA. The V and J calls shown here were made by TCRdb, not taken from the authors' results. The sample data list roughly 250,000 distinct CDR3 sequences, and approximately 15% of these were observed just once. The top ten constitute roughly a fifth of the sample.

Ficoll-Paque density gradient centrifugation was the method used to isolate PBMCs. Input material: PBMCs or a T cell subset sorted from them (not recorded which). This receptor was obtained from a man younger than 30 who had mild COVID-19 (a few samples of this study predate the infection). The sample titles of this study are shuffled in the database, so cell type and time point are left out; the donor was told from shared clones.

The CDR3 protein: CASSGNQPQHF. The sequence in DNA is TGTGCCAGCAGTGGCAATCAGCCCCAGCATTTT. The V and J segments used are TRBV12-3 or TRBV12-4 and TRBJ1-5; no D gene is confidently identified. V loses 5 bases, J loses 2 bases, and the germline ends lie 1 base apart. From cysteine to phenylalanine, the CDR3 is 11 amino acids long. Just the 33-base CDR3 DNA is kept, in frame starting at base 1.